This entry is about one T cell receptor (beta chain). The antigen is undetermined. Germline and junction disagree at one end, which may indicate a read error. The entry originates in a study of molecular identifiers for immune sequencing clone quantification. Sorted naive CD8 T cells were those defined as CD8+CD4-CCR7+CD45RA+. Findings and limits, study-wide: Clones of above 20 RNA copies carried over 98% of effector molecules; in naive cells they carried under 1%. Should identical TCR molecules share a barcode, the sizes of highly expanded clones could be underestimated.

This CDR3 is built from 15 residues. Germline V gene sequence: CDR1 MNHEY, CDR2 SMNVEV (reference sequence). Bulk TCR libraries used previously described methods and listed TCR primers. MiXCR, run by TCRdb on the PCR reads, gives a single entry per CDR3 protein. In the table there are a few hundred thousand distinct CDR3 sequences, about 20% of which are singletons. V is TRBV27 and J is TRBJ1-5; D unresolved. The sample consisted of naive CD8+ T cells from blood, with Jurkat cell RNA spiked in. Indicated subset: FACS-sorted CD8+CD4-CCR7+CD45RA+ naive T cells. The clonotype comes from a human donor in good health. Some libraries in this study had Jurkat cell RNA spiked in. The CDR3 spells CASSLAGGSNQPLHF. CDR3 in DNA: TGTGCCAGCAGTTTGGCCGGAGGGAGCAATCAGCCCCTGCATTTT.